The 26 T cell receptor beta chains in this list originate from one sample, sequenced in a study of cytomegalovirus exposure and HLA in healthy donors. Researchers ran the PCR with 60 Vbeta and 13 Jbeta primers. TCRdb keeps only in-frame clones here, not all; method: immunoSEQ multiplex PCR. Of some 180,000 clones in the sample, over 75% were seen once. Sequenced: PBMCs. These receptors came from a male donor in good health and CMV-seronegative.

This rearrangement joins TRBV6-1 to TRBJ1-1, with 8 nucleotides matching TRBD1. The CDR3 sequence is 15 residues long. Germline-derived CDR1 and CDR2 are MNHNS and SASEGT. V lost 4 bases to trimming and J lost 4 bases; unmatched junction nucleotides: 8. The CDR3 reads CASSVQGVAGTEAFF. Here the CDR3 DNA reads TGTGCCAGCAGTGTACAGGGGGTGGCAGGCACTGAAGCTTTCTTT.

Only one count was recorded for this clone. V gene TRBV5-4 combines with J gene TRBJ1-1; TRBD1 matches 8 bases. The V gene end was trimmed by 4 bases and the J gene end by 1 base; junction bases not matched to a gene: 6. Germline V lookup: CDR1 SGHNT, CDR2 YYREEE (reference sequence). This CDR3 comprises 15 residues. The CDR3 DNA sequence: TGTGCCAGCAGCCCCCGGACAGGGAGGAACACTGAAGCTTTCTTT. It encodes CASSPRTGRNTEAFF.

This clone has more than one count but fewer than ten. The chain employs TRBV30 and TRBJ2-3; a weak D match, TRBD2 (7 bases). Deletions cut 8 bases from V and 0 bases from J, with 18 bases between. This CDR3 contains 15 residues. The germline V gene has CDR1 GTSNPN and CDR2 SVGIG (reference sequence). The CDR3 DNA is TGTGCCCGGACGTGGGGGGGGCAGAGCACAGATACGCAGTATTTT. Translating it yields CARTWGGQSTDTQYF.

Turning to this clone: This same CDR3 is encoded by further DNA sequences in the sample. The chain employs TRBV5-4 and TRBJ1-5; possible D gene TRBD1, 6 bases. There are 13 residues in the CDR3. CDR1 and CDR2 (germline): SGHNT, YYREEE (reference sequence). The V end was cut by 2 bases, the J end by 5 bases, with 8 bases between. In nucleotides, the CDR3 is TGTGCCAGCAGCTTAGGGGGGGATCAGCCCCAGCATTTT. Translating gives CASSLGGDQPQHF.

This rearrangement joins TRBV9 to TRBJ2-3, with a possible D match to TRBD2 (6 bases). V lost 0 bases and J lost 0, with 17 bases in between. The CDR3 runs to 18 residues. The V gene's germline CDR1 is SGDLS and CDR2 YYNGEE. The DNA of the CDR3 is TGTGCCAGCAGCGTAGCGGGACTCATAACAACTAGCACAGATACGCAGTATTTT. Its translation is CASSVAGLITTSTDTQYF.

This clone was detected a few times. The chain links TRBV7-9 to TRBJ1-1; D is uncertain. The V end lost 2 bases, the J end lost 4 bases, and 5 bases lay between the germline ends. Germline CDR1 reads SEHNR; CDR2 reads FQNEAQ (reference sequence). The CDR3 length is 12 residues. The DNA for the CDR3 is TGTGCCAGCAGCTTACCGGGCACTGAAGCTTTCTTT. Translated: CASSLPGTEAFF.

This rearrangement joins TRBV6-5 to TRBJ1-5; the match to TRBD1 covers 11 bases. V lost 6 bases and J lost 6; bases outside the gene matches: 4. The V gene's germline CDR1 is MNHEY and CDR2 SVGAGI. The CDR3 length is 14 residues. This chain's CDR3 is CASSGTGGGQPQHF. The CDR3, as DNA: TGTGCCAGCAGCGGGACAGGGGGGGGTCAGCCCCAGCATTTT.

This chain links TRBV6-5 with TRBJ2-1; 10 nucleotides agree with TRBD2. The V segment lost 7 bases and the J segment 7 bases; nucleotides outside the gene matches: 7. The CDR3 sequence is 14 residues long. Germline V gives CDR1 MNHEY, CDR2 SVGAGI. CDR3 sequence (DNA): TGTGCCAGCACGCGACTAGCGGGTCTTAATGAGCAGTTCTTC. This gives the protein CASTRLAGLNEQFF.

DNA of the CDR3: TGTGCCAGCAGGGAGGGACAGCCAGGCCTCTACGAGCAGTACTTC. Amino acid sequence: CASREGQPGLYEQYF. J is TRBJ2-7 and V is TRBV2; weak D call: TRBD1 (7 bases). The germline CDR1 and CDR2 sequences are SNHLY and FYNNEI. The CDR3 sequence is 15 residues long. Trimming cost V 6 bases and J 3 bases, with 18 bases left between them.

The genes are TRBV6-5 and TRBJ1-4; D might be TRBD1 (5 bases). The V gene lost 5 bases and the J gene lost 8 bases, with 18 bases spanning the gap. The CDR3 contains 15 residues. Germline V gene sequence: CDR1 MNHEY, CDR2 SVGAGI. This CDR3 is CASSPLEGDGEKLFF. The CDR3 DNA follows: TGTGCCAGCAGTCCCCTGGAAGGGGATGGGGAAAAACTGTTTTTT.

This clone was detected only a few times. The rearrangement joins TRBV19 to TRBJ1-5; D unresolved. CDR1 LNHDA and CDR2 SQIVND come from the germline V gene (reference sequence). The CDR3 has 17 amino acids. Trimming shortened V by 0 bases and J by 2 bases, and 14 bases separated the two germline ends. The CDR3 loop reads CASSIDRGVGGNQPQHF. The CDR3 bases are TGTGCCAGTAGTATAGATCGCGGGGTCGGAGGCAATCAGCCCCAGCATTTT.

The CDR3 region is CASSSIPRTGGTEAFF. Here the CDR3 DNA reads TGCGCCAGCAGTTCAATACCACGGACAGGGGGCACTGAAGCTTTCTTT. The chain is built from TRBV10-2 and TRBJ1-1; TRBD1 matches 10 bases. Germline V gene sequence: CDR1 WSHSY, CDR2 SAAADI. Trimming removed 5 bases from V and 4 bases from J; junction bases left unmatched: 10. The CDR3 is 16 amino acids.

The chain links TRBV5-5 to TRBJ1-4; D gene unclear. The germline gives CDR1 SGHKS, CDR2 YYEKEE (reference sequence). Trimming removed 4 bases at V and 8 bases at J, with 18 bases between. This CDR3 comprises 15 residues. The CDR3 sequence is CASSRQNALGEKLFF. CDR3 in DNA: TGTGCCAGCAGCCGACAAAATGCTTTAGGAGAAAAACTGTTTTTT. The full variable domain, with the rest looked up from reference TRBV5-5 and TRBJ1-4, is DAGVTQSPTHLIKTRGQQVTLRCSPISGHKSVSWYQQVLGQGPQFIFQYYEKEERGRGNFPDRFSARQFPNYSSELNVNALLLGDSALYLCASSRQNALGEKLFFGSGTQLSVL.

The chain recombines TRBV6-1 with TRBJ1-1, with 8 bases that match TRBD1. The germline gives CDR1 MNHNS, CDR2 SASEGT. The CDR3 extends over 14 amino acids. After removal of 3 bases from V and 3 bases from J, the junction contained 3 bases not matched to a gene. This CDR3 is CASSDSTGDTEAFF. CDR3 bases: TGTGCCAGCAGTGATTCGACAGGGGACACTGAAGCTTTCTTT.

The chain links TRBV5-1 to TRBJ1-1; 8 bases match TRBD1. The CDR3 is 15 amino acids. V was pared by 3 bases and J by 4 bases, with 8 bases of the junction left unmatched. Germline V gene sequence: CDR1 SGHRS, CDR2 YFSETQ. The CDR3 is CASSSTGTGVTEAFF. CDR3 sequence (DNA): TGCGCCAGCAGCTCAACCGGGACAGGAGTCACTGAAGCTTTCTTT.

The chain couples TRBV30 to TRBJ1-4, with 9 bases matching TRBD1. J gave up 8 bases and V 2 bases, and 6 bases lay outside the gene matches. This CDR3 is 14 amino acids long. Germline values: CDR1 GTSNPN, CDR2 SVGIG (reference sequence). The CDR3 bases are TGTGCCTGGAGTCATGGACAGGGGAGCGAAAAACTGTTTTTT. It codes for CAWSHGQGSEKLFF.

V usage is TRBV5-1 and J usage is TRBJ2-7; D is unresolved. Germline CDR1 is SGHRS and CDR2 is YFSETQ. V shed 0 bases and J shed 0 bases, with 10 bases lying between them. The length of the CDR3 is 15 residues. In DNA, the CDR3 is TGCGCCAGCAGCTTGGTGCATTCCAGCTCCTACGAGCAGTACTTC. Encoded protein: CASSLVHSSSYEQYF.

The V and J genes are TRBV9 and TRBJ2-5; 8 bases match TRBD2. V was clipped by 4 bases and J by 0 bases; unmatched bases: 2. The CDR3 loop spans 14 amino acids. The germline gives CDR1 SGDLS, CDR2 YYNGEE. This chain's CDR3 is CASSPGGYQETQYF. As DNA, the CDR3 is TGTGCCAGCAGCCCGGGGGGGTACCAAGAGACCCAGTACTTC.

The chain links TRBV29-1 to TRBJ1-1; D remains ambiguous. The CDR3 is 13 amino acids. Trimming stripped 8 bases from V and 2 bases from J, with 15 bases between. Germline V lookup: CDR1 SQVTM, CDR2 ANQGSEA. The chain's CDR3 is CSCNVGPNTEAFF. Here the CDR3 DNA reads TGCAGCTGCAATGTGGGCCCTAACACTGAAGCTTTCTTT.

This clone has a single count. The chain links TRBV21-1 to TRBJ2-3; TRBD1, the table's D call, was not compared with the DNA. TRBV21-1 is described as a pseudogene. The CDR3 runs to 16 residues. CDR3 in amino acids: CASNYNRDSYTDTQYF. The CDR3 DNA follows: TGTGCCAGCAACTACAATAGGGACAGTTACACAGATACGCAGTATTTT.

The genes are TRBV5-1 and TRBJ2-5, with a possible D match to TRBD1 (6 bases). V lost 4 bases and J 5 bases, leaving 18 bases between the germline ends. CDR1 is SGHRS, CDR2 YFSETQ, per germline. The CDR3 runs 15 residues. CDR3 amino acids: CASSDPGAPVETQYF. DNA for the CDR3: TGCGCCAGCAGCGATCCAGGGGCCCCCGTGGAGACCCAGTACTTC.

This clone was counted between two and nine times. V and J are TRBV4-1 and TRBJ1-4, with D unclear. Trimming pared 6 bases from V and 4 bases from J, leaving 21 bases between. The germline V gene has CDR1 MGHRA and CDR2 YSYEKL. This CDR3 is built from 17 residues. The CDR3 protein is CASREGRRKTVNEKLFF. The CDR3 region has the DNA TGCGCCAGCAGAGAGGGTCGGAGGAAAACGGTTAATGAAAAACTGTTTTTT.

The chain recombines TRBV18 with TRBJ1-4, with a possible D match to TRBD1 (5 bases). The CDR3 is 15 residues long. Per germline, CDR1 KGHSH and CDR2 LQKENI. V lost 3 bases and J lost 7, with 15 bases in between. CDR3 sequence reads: CASSPQGQRGEKLFF. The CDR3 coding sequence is TGTGCCAGCTCACCCCAGGGTCAACGCGGTGAAAAACTGTTTTTT.

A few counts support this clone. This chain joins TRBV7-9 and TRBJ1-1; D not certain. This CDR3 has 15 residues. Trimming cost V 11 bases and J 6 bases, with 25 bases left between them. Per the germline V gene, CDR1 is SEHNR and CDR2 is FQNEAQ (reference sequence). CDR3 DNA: TGTGCCTCTACGAGCCTAGAGGGCAGAGGAGCTGAAGCTTTCTTT. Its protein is CASTSLEGRGAEAFF.

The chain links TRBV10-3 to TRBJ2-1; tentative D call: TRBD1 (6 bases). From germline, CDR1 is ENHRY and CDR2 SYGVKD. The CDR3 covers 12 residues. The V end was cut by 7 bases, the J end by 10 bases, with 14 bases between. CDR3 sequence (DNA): TGTGCCATCAATGACAGGTTAGGCGAGCAGTTCTTC. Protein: CAINDRLGEQFF.

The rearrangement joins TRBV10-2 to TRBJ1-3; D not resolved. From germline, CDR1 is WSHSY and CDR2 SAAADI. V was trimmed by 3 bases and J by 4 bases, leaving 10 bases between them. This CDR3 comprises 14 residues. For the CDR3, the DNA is TGCGCCAGCAGTGAACCGTGGCCAGGAAACACCATATATTTT. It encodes CASSEPWPGNTIYF.